This T cell receptor beta chain was found in a study of OX40 agonist ivuxolimab in advanced cancers. Across the study: Ivuxolimab, an antibody that agonizes OX40 (CD134), was administered to the patients.

Clones were sequenced by immunoSEQ multiplex PCR, and TCRdb holds only the in-frame ones, with some missing. Among around 100,000 clones, around nine tenths were seen once, and the ten largest hold around 0.15%. Here the sequenced sample was CD4+ or CD8+ T cells sorted from blood, taken in a trial of the OX40 agonist ivuxolimab. The sequence came from an adult with an advanced solid tumor such as melanoma, head and neck, liver or kidney cancer.

The CDR3 is CASSYSTGFNEKLFF. The CDR3, as DNA: TGTGCCAGCAGTTACTCGACAGGGTTTAATGAAAAACTGTTTTTT. This chain joins TRBV6-5 and TRBJ1-4; 7 nucleotides line up with TRBD1. With 0 bases clipped from V and 4 bases from J, the junction kept 2 bases outside the gene matches. Germline CDR1 is MNHEY and CDR2 is SVGAGI. The CDR3 runs to 15 residues.